This T cell receptor beta chain was sequenced during a study of cytotoxic CD8 clonotypes in ibrutinib-treated CLL. This table comes from immunoSEQ multiplex PCR, and its TCRdb copy is limited to in-frame clones, with some not included. The sample lists about 200,000 clones, approximately 75% occurring once. CDR1 is MDHEN, CDR2 SYDVKM, per germline. V was pared by 3 bases and J by 2 bases, with 9 bases of the junction left unmatched. This CDR3 is built from 17 residues. This sample comprised PBMCs, obtained after 12 months of ibrutinib treatment. This chain joins TRBV28 and TRBJ2-1, with TRBD1 matching over 8 bases. This clonotype was sampled from a human donor with chronic lymphocytic leukemia. CDR3 amino acids: CASSFGIGQGAYNEQFF. In DNA, the CDR3 is TGTGCCAGCAGTTTCGGTATCGGACAGGGCGCCTACAATGAGCAGTTCTTC.